The 11 T cell receptor beta chains in this list originate from one sample, sequenced in a study of PD-L1 blockade in urothelial cancer. Time point noted: pretreatment peripheral blood. The data were produced by immunoSEQ multiplex PCR, yet TCRdb's version contains in-frame clones alone and is incomplete. The sample lists roughly 39,000 clones, roughly 90% occurring once. The sequencing here drew on PBMCs, taken around atezolizumab (anti-PD-L1) treatment. The receptors stem from a woman aged 55 to 70 with urothelial cancer.

The V gene is TRBV19, the J gene TRBJ1-4, with a possible D match to TRBD1 (6 bases). V lost 5 bases, J lost 7 bases, and 17 bases lay in between. The CDR3 sequence is 15 residues long. Germline lookup yields CDR1 LNHDA and CDR2 SQIVND (reference sequence). The CDR3 DNA is TGTGCCAGTAGTTACAGGGAAGCAAGGTTTGAAAAACTGTTTTTT. As protein: CASSYREARFEKLFF.

The CDR3 loop is CASSIDPSVLTGELFF. CDR3 coding DNA: TGTGCCAGTAGTATAGATCCTAGCGTACTCACCGGGGAGCTGTTTTTT. The rearrangement links TRBV19 to TRBJ2-2, with D perhaps TRBD2 (6 bases). From germline, CDR1 is LNHDA and CDR2 SQIVND (reference sequence). The CDR3 runs to 16 residues. Trimming pared 0 bases from V and 4 bases from J, leaving 12 bases between.

The rearrangement uses TRBV28 and TRBJ2-5; 9 bases match TRBD2. CDR1 and CDR2 from the germline V gene are MDHEN and SYDVKM. There are 15 residues in the CDR3. J lost 1 base, V lost 6 bases, and 6 bases had no gene match. In DNA form, the CDR3 reads TGTGCCAGCAGCCCCGCTAGCGGGATCCAAGAGACCCAGTACTTC. Amino acids: CASSPASGIQETQYF.

The chain has TRBV11-2 and TRBJ2-7, with 11 bases that match TRBD2. Trimming cost V 0 bases and J 4 bases; bases outside gene matches: 2. Germline CDR1 SGHAT, CDR2 FQNNGV. This CDR3 is built from 15 residues. The CDR3 region is CASSLEGLAVYEQYF. Written as DNA, the CDR3 is TGTGCCAGCAGCTTAGAGGGACTAGCGGTTTACGAGCAGTACTTC.

The chain has TRBV4-1 and TRBJ1-2; no firm D call. Germline loops: CDR1 MGHRA, CDR2 YSYEKL. Trimming left V 0 bases short and J 5 bases short, with 13 bases between. The CDR3 totals 15 residues. Written as DNA, the CDR3 is TGCGCCAGCAGCCAAGATTGGGGTAGCGCGTATGGCTACACCTTC. Translating gives CASSQDWGSAYGYTF.

This rearrangement joins TRBV18 to TRBJ2-5, with TRBD2 as a possible D gene (5 bases). Germline values: CDR1 KGHSH, CDR2 LQKENI. The CDR3 sequence is 15 residues long. Trimming cost V 8 bases and J 5 bases, with 21 bases left between them. CDR3 bases: TGTGCCAGCCGAACTGGCGGTGGATCGGGGGAGACCCAGTACTTC. This gives the protein CASRTGGGSGETQYF.

J is TRBJ1-2 and V is TRBV10-3; D may be TRBD1 (6 bases). The CDR3 spans 13 residues. Per the germline V gene, CDR1 is ENHRY and CDR2 is SYGVKD. Trimming stripped 7 bases from V and 5 bases from J, with 14 bases between. The CDR3 bases are TGTGCCATCAACGGGGGGCGGGGGTATGGCTACACCTTC. It encodes CAINGGRGYGYTF.

DNA of the CDR3: TGTGCCAGCAGTTTATGGGGACAGGGACGTACGGATGAGCAGTTCTTC. As protein: CASSLWGQGRTDEQFF. V and J are TRBV28 and TRBJ2-1; 9 bases match TRBD1. The CDR3 totals 16 residues. The trim removed 0 bases at V and 8 bases at J, leaving 8 bases unmatched. Germline CDR1 is MDHEN and CDR2 is SYDVKM.

This chain joins TRBV19 and TRBJ2-1, with TRBD2 matching 11 bases. V gave up 6 bases and J gave up 4 bases; unmatched junction bases: 8. The CDR3 is made up of 16 amino acids. Germline values: CDR1 LNHDA, CDR2 SQIVND (reference sequence). The CDR3, as DNA: TGTGCCAGTAGCAAACCGGGACTAGCGGCATACAATGAGCAGTTCTTC. Translated: CASSKPGLAAYNEQFF. Filled out from reference TRBV19 and TRBJ2-1, the complete variable domain reads DGGITQSPKYLFRKEGQNVTLSCEQNLNHDAMYWYRQDPGQGLRLIYYSQIVNDFQKGDIAEGYSVSREKKESFPLTVTSAQKNPTAFYLCASSKPGLAAYNEQFFGPGTRLTVL.

The chain links TRBV18 to TRBJ2-1, with 9 nucleotides matching TRBD1. Germline assignment: CDR1 KGHSH and CDR2 LQKENI. The CDR3 is 14 amino acids. J was trimmed by 5 bases and V by 1 base; bases with no gene match: 0. In DNA, the CDR3 is TGTGCCAGCTCACCACGGACAGGGGACAATGAGCAGTTCTTC. Amino acids: CASSPRTGDNEQFF.

This chain links TRBV18 with TRBJ1-1, with 7 bases aligning to TRBD1. The CDR3 has 15 residues. Germline V CDR1 and CDR2: KGHSH, LQKENI. J was trimmed by 4 bases and V by 2 bases; bases with no gene match: 7. As DNA, the CDR3 is TGTGCCAGCTCACCAAACAGGGGTGTAATCACTGAAGCTTTCTTT. Translation: CASSPNRGVITEAFF.